Following are 17 T cell receptor beta chains from one sample sequenced in a study of cytomegalovirus exposure and HLA in healthy donors. Amplification used 60 Vbeta primers and 13 Jbeta primers. The method was immunoSEQ multiplex PCR; TCRdb's version includes in-frame clones alone and lacks a portion of them. Here the sample spans around 92,000 clones, roughly 79% being singletons. What was sequenced was PBMCs. All receptors derive from a female donor in good health and CMV-seropositive.

This chain uses TRBV29-1 with TRBJ1-1; 9 nucleotides align to TRBD1. The CDR3 sequence is 14 residues long. Germline-derived CDR1 and CDR2 are SQVTM and ANQGSEA. V lost 1 base, J lost 4 bases, and 4 bases stayed unmatched. In nucleotides, the CDR3 is TGCAGCGTTGAAGGCGGACAGGGGCGCACTGAAGCTTTCTTT. Amino acids: CSVEGGQGRTEAFF.

In this sample, this clone turned up a few times. The chain joins TRBV5-6 to TRBJ2-4; D is undetermined. V shed 2 bases and J shed 3 bases, with 3 bases lying between them. CDR3 length: 12 residues. Per the germline V gene, CDR1 is SGHDT and CDR2 is YYEEEE. CDR3 protein: CASSLLKNIQYF. In DNA form, the CDR3 reads TGTGCCAGCAGCTTACTCAAAAACATTCAGTACTTC.

To note about this clone: An end of the junction differs from the germline gene, which may be a read error. The genes are TRBV2 and TRBJ1-3, with 7 bases that match TRBD1. The CDR3 length is 15 residues. CDR1 is SNHLY and CDR2 is FYNNEI in the germline V gene. The CDR3 DNA reads as TGTGCCAGCAGAGAAGGGGGCCACTCTGGAAACACCATATATTTT. It yields the protein CASREGGHSGNTIYF.

The rearrangement links TRBV5-1 to TRBJ2-6, with 12 nucleotides matching TRBD2. V gave up 4 bases and J gave up 2 bases; unmatched junction bases: 1. The CDR3 spans 16 residues. Germline CDR1 reads SGHRS; CDR2 reads YFSETQ. CDR3 amino acids: CASSPSGRAGANVLTF. The CDR3 bases are TGCGCCAGCAGCCCTAGCGGGAGGGCTGGGGCCAACGTCCTGACTTTC.

In this sample, this clone turned up once. The chain carries TRBV18 and TRBJ1-2, with 7 positions matching TRBD1. Germline V lookup: CDR1 KGHSH, CDR2 LQKENI. J gave up 5 bases and V 5 bases, and 5 bases lay outside the gene matches. This CDR3 spans 13 amino acids. CDR3 bases: TGTGCCAGCTCAGCGGGACAGCTGTATGGCTACACCTTC. This gives the protein CASSAGQLYGYTF.

The chain carries TRBV28 and TRBJ1-2, with D possibly matching TRBD1 (5 bases). CDR1 MDHEN and CDR2 SYDVKM come from the germline V gene. The V gene lost 4 bases and the J gene lost 8 bases, with 20 bases spanning the gap. This CDR3 spans 15 amino acids. The chain's CDR3 is CASSSPLPGQGGYTF. DNA of the CDR3: TGTGCCAGCAGTTCCCCCTTGCCCGGGCAGGGAGGCTACACCTTC.

This rearrangement joins TRBV15 to TRBJ1-5, with D tentatively TRBD1 (6 bases). There are 15 residues in the CDR3. Per the germline V gene, CDR1 is LNHNV and CDR2 is YYDKDF (reference sequence). Trimming took off 0 bases at V and 4 bases at J, with 10 bases between the two ends. CDR3 amino acids: CATSRDRGLNQPQHF. The CDR3 DNA sequence: TGTGCCACCAGCAGAGACAGGGGATTAAATCAGCCCCAGCATTTT.

The rearrangement links TRBV7-8 to TRBJ1-1; unclear D gene. Germline V gives CDR1 SGHVS, CDR2 FQNEAQ. V lost 0 bases and J lost 6, with 11 bases in between. This CDR3 has 14 residues. CDR3 DNA sequence: TGTGCCAGCAGCTTAGCGCGAGTGGAGCCTGAAGCTTTCTTT. Its translation is CASSLARVEPEAFF.

The gene calls are TRBV27 and TRBJ1-2; D call uncertain. V dropped 5 bases and J dropped 6 bases, with 13 bases sitting between them. Germline V lookup: CDR1 MNHEY, CDR2 SMNVEV (reference sequence). The CDR3 loop spans 13 amino acids. CDR3 sequence (DNA): TGTGCCAGCAGTCGGAGTCCCGGCCATGGCTACACCTTC. Amino acid sequence: CASSRSPGHGYTF.

The chain links TRBV4-3 to TRBJ2-1; D possibly corresponds to TRBD2 (5 bases). The CDR3 is made up of 15 amino acids. Trimming left V 0 bases short and J 15 bases short, with 21 bases between. Germline V gene sequence: CDR1 LGHNA, CDR2 YSLEER. In DNA form, the CDR3 reads TGCGCCAGCAGCCAAGACGAGAGAACTAGGTCAAACCGGTTCTTC. This gives the protein CASSQDERTRSNRFF.

The genes are TRBV19 and TRBJ2-7; 7 nucleotides line up with TRBD2. The CDR3 consists of 12 residues. After removal of 4 bases from V and 4 bases from J, the junction contained 1 base not matched to a gene. Germline-derived CDR1 and CDR2 are LNHDA and SQIVND (reference sequence). CDR3 in amino acids: CASSTGGYEQYF. The CDR3 DNA reads as TGTGCCAGTAGTACCGGGGGGTACGAGCAGTACTTC.

The J gene is TRBJ2-7, the V gene TRBV5-5; a possible D gene is TRBD2 (5 bases). This CDR3 contains 14 residues. Trimming shortened V by 1 base and J by 3 bases, and 11 bases separated the two germline ends. Germline V gene lookup returns CDR1 SGHKS and CDR2 YYEKEE (reference sequence). The CDR3: CASSLRPGNYEQYF. The CDR3 bases are TGTGCCAGCAGCTTGAGGCCGGGGAACTACGAGCAGTACTTC.

The V gene is TRBV14, the J gene TRBJ1-1; D is possibly TRBD1 (5 bases). Per the germline V gene, CDR1 is SGHDN and CDR2 is FVKESK. Trimming took 5 bases from V and 0 from J, leaving 16 bases between them. The CDR3 contains 16 residues. CDR3 protein: CASSTNRGVVNTEAFF. CDR3 nucleotide sequence: TGTGCCAGCAGCACAAACCGGGGGGTGGTGAACACTGAAGCTTTCTTT.

The chain carries TRBV4-2 and TRBJ2-5; 9 nucleotides match TRBD2. This CDR3 has 17 residues. V dropped 1 base and J dropped 2; count of bases not matched to a gene: 8. Germline CDR1 LGHNA, CDR2 YNFKEQ. CDR3 sequence: CASSQGLAESIQETQYF. DNA of the CDR3: TGTGCCAGCAGCCAAGGACTAGCGGAGAGCATACAAGAGACCCAGTACTTC.

The gene calls are TRBV7-9 and TRBJ1-5; D uncertain. V lost 1 base to trimming and J lost 6 bases, with 10 bases between them. This CDR3 contains 14 residues. Germline loops: CDR1 SEHNR, CDR2 FQNEAQ (reference sequence). Written as DNA, the CDR3 is TGTGCCAGCAGCTTAGGTGGAGGGTTTCAGCCCCAGCATTTT. Encoded protein: CASSLGGGFQPQHF.

The gene calls are TRBV2 and TRBJ2-2; 8 nucleotides match TRBD2. The germline CDR1 and CDR2 sequences are SNHLY and FYNNEI. This CDR3 comprises 15 residues. With 4 bases clipped from V and 5 bases from J, the junction kept 6 bases outside the gene matches. CDR3 DNA: TGTGCCAGCAGTGTGATTAGCGGGGAAACCGGGGAGCTGTTTTTT. Protein: CASSVISGETGELFF.

This clone has just a few counts. The J gene is TRBJ1-2, the V gene TRBV2; TRBD1 matches 7 bases. Trimming at V came to 6 bases and at J to 8 bases, leaving 6 bases not matched to a gene. Germline CDR1 is SNHLY and CDR2 is FYNNEI. This CDR3 comprises 12 residues. In nucleotides, the CDR3 is TGTGCCAGCAGGGCCGACAGGGAAGGCTACACCTTC. Translating it yields CASRADREGYTF. Supplemented by reference TRBV2 and TRBJ1-2, the full variable domain reads EPEVTQTPSHQVTQMGQEVILRCVPISNHLYFYWYRQILGQKVEFLVSFYNNEISEKSEIFDDQFSVERPDGSNFTLKIRSTKLEDSAMYFCASRADREGYTFGSGTRLTVV.